These 2 T cell receptor beta chains came from one sample sequenced in a study of blood T cell repertoires in COVID-19. Libraries were prepared by immunoSEQ multiplex PCR; TCRdb keeps only in-frame clonotypes and omits some of them. This table holds about 270,000 clones, 65% to 85% found once. Sequenced: peripheral blood. These receptors were obtained from an elderly man with acute or convalescent COVID-19.

This chain connects TRBV7-9 to TRBJ1-4; 10 bases are a match to TRBD1. The CDR3 runs to 15 residues. V was clipped by 3 bases and J by 5 bases; unmatched bases: 3. Germline V gene sequence: CDR1 SEHNR, CDR2 FQNEAQ (reference sequence). The CDR3 loop is CASSFPGQGNEKLFF. The CDR3, as DNA: TGTGCCAGCAGCTTCCCGGGACAGGGGAATGAAAAACTGTTTTTT.

The chain has TRBV5-6 and TRBJ1-2; TRBD1 aligns across 7 bases. This CDR3 comprises 15 residues. V gave up 0 bases and J gave up 8 bases; unmatched junction bases: 10. Germline CDR1 reads SGHDT; CDR2 reads YYEEEE. The CDR3: CASSLDPRGFGGYTF. The CDR3 DNA sequence: TGTGCCAGCAGCTTGGACCCCAGGGGGTTTGGAGGCTACACCTTC.